There are many counts of the clone carrying this T cell receptor (beta chain). Antigen specificity is unknown. The source of the sample is a study of CD8+CD57+ T cells in acquired aplastic anemia. Across the study: Sorted CD4+ and CD8+ cells gave an average of approximately 3.1 ug of DNA.

V was clipped by 7 bases and J by 2 bases, with 14 bases between them. This CDR3 has 14 amino acids. Germline CDR1 and CDR2: SNHLY and FYNNEI. Overall study results and limits: For CD8+ Simpson's diversity, patients and controls showed no significant difference. Approximately 30 CD8+ CDR3 sequences were shared between patients and controls.

Individuals selected for sequencing had exhibited CD8+CD57+ cell expansion on flow cytometry. The template used for profiling TCR beta VDJ and CDR3 was genomic DNA. TCRdb called the reads again in MiXCR, with one record for every CDR3 protein. This table has about 470,000 distinct CDR3 sequences, about a third appearing once. The material sequenced was sorted CD4+, CD8+, or CD8+CD57+ T cells (not recorded which) from PBMCs. This receptor was identified in a human donor with aplastic anemia. V usage is TRBV2 and J usage is TRBJ2-5; D is unclear. Here the CDR3 reads CASTILGVQETQYF. Here the CDR3 DNA reads TGTGCCAGCACAATCTTAGGAGTACAAGAGACCCAGTACTTC.